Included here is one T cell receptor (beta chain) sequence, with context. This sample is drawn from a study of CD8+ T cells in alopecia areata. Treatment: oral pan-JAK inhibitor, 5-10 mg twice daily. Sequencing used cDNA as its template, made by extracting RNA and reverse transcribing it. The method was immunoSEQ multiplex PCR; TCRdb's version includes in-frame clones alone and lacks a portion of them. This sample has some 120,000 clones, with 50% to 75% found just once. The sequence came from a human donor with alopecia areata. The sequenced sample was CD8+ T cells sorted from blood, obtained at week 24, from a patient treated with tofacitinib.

The CDR3 bases are TGTGCCATCAGTTTGGACAGGGGCTACGAGCAGTACTTC. It specifies CAISLDRGYEQYF. This chain joins TRBV10-3 and TRBJ2-7, with 9 bases that match TRBD1. Germline V gene lookup returns CDR1 ENHRY and CDR2 SYGVKD. CDR3 length equals 13 residues. J gave up 3 bases and V 5 bases, and 2 bases lay outside the gene matches.